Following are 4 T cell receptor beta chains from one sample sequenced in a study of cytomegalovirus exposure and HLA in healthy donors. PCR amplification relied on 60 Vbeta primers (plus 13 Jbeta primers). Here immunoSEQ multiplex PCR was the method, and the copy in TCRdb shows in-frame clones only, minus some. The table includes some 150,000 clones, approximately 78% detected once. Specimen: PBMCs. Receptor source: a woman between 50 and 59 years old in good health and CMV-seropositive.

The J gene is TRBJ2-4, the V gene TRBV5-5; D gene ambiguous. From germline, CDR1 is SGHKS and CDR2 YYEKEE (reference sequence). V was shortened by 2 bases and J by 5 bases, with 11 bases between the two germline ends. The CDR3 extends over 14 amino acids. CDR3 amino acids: CASSLENSENIQYF. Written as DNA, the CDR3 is TGTGCCAGCAGCTTAGAAAACTCTGAAAACATTCAGTACTTC. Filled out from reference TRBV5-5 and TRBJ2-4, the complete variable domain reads DAGVTQSPTHLIKTRGQQVTLRCSPISGHKSVSWYQQVLGQGPQFIFQYYEKEERGRGNFPDRFSARQFPNYSSELNVNALLLGDSALYLCASSLENSENIQYFGAGTRLSVL.

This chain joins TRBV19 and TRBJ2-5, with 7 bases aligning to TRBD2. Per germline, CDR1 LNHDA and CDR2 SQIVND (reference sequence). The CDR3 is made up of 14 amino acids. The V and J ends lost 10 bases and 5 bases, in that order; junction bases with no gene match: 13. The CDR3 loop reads CANRRGFLGETQYF. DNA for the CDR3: TGTGCCAATCGGCGGGGGTTCCTGGGGGAGACCCAGTACTTC.

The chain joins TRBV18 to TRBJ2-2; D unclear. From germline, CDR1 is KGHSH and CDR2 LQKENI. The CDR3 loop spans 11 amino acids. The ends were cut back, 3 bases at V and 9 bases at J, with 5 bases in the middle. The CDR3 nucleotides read TGTGCCAGCTCACCCCTCCGGGAGCTGTTTTTT. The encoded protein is CASSPLRELFF. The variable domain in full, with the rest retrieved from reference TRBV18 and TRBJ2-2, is NAGVMQNPRHLVRRRGQEARLRCSPMKGHSHVYWYRQLPEEGLKFMVYLQKENIIDESGMPKERFSAEFPKEGPSILRIQQVVRGDSAAYFCASSPLRELFFGEGSRLTVL.

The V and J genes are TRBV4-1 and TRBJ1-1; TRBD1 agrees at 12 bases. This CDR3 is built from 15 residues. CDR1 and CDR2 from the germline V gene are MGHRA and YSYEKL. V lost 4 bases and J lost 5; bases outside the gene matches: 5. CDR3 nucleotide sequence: TGCGCCAGCAGCCGGGGACAGGGGGCTCGGACTGAAGCTTTCTTT. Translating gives CASSRGQGARTEAFF.